The T cell receptor (beta chain) described here comes from a study of cytomegalovirus exposure and HLA in healthy donors (dated by TCRdb to the late 2010s). Looking at the study overall: According to a later analysis, one platform produced both the approximately 110 validation repertoires and the 666 repertoires of the first cohort. The aim of the study was to test whether cataloging public T cell receptors could identify signatures of past pathogen exposure. A separate validation cohort of roughly 120 different subjects was used in addition to the roughly 700-subject first cohort. High-throughput TCR immunosequencing, statistical association of individual TCRs with disease status, and machine learning were combined to predict cytomegalovirus infection status.

Sequences SQVTM (CDR1) and ANQGSEA (CDR2) are obtained from the germline V gene. Germline trimming: 3 bases from V, 3 bases from J; junction bases outside gene matches: 2. The CDR3, from cysteine to phenylalanine, totals 15 residues. Only the CDR3 DNA stays, 45 bases, in frame from base 1. Receptors were amplified or captured by the immunoSEQ multiplex PCR assay. The authors' analysis ran thus. A statistical classification framework was developed to diagnose cytomegalovirus status using the catalog of TCR beta chain sequences. The table was pulled from immuneACCESS by TCRdb, which kept in-frame rearrangements only. Such tables lose some clones; where checked, under half of the loss comes from unresolved V genes, and the rest has no known cause. That table supplies the V and J calls and clone size; D and trimming were determined from the DNA. Within this sample are roughly 300,000 clones, with 86% of them counted one time only. Jointly, the top ten make up more than 0.8% of the sample.

With respect to this clone: The antigen it binds to is not known. No per-base quality is available; no much larger clone lies one base away.

Here is what the overall study found, with its caveats: All 120 or so repertoires were used to score co-occurrence in the validation cohort in a later analysis, because that analysis had no HLA typing for the cohort. Most TCR sequences were seen in very few donors, while some public TCRs were found in many individuals. Of the cluster scores, about 94% were above 0 in a later analysis, which found that TCRs clustered in the first cohort also tended to co-occur in the 130 or so validation repertoires. In vitro tests confirmed that three of the cytomegalovirus-associated TCR beta chains recognize cytomegalovirus antigens. The study listed 164 TCR beta chains as associated with cytomegalovirus. Cytomegalovirus status was reported to be diagnosed by the classifier with high specificity and sensitivity in both the original and validation cohorts. The authors suggested that the approach could potentially be generalized to other disease states and immunological phenotypes.

Separate from the approximately 700-subject first cohort, the validation cohort of roughly 110 subjects was the group to which the donors belonged. Sequenced sample: PBMCs. The chain uses TRBV29-1 and TRBJ2-3; 14 junctional bases match TRBD2. This clonotype was sampled from a woman younger than 35 in good health and CMV-seronegative. The nucleotide sequence reads as follows: TGCAGCGTTGATCGACTAGCGGGAGGGACAGATACGCAGTATTTT. It specifies CSVDRLAGGTDTQYF.